The rows below give T cell receptor beta chains drawn from one sample of a study of T cell changes during pregnancy in multiple sclerosis. Produced via immunoSEQ multiplex PCR; TCRdb's table is partial and in-frame only. The sample yields about 55,000 clones, roughly 92% seen once. Sequencing used CD8+ T cells from peripheral blood mononuclear cells, obtained in the third trimester of pregnancy. These receptors were obtained from a female donor with multiple sclerosis, enrolled in a pregnancy study. Each CDR3 is given with its conserved first and last residue. A D gene is named only where the DNA matches it firmly.

- | TRBJ2-3 | TRBV27 | CASSLWGLADTQYF
- | TRBJ2-3 | TRBV30 | CAWSSQGDTQYF
TRBD2 | TRBJ2-1 | TRBV5-1 | CASSLFLAGEVEQFF
- | TRBJ1-1 | TRBV10-3 | CAISPRGQSNTEAFF
- | TRBJ2-6 | TRBV4-3 | CASSQDASSGANVLTF
- | TRBJ2-1 | TRBV19 | CASSMVGGGSNEQFF
TRBD1 | TRBJ2-3 | TRBV4-2 | CASSPLTGDTDTQYF
TRBD2 | TRBJ2-1 | TRBV4-3 | CASSRGLAAHNEQFF
TRBD2 | TRBJ2-1 | TRBV7-6 | CASTPGEGSYNEQFF
- | TRBJ2-1 | TRBV5-6 | CASSPSADYNEQFF
TRBD2 | TRBJ2-1 | TRBV27 | CASSLSSLAGGNEQFF
TRBD2 | TRBJ2-7 | TRBV5-1 | CASSLVLAGETYEQYF
- | TRBJ1-1 | TRBV9 | CASSVTGRGEAFF
TRBD1 | TRBJ2-1 | TRBV30 | CAWTRTGTGDEQFF
- | TRBJ2-5 | TRBV10-3 | CAISVGGSESQETQYF
TRBD1 | TRBJ1-3 | TRBV5-1 | CASSYRGLTPNSGNTIYF
TRBD1 | TRBJ2-4 | TRBV7-6 | CASSSGQGRDIQYF
TRBD1 | TRBJ1-1 | TRBV28 | CASQEAGGAFF
TRBD1 | TRBJ1-1 | TRBV28 | CASSFYRGGTEAFF
TRBD2 | TRBJ2-7 | TRBV4-2 | CASSQEDGTSGIYEQYF
TRBD2 | TRBJ2-1 | TRBV7-9 | CASSHIAGPLRYEQFF
- | TRBJ2-7 | TRBV11-2 | CASGSQGGILSYEQYF
- | TRBJ1-1 | TRBV25-1 | CASPDEFF
TRBD1 | TRBJ2-7 | TRBV9 | CASSVAGTDYEQYF
- | TRBJ2-6 | TRBV14 | CASSPTGANVLTF
- | TRBJ2-1 | TRBV4-1 | CASSQDRNEQFF
TRBD1 | TRBJ2-7 | TRBV19 | CASSTGQGIEQYF
- | TRBJ1-4 | TRBV4-1 | CASSQDMGGYNEKLFF
- | TRBJ2-2 | TRBV5-1 | CASSGEGANTGELFF
TRBD1 | TRBJ1-5 | TRBV19 | CASSIPWDRGQPQHF
- | TRBJ2-3 | TRBV5-6 | CASSSYGDTQYF
- | TRBJ1-2 | TRBV9 | CASREPYGYTF
TRBD2 | TRBJ2-2 | TRBV27 | CASSPRPSGSRGELFF
- | TRBJ2-2 | TRBV6-4 | CASSPARDGTGELFF
- | TRBJ1-1 | TRBV27 | CASRETGNTEAFF
- | TRBJ1-3 | TRBV11-2 | CASSLREGDELSGNTIYF
- | TRBJ2-1 | TRBV21-1 | CASSNSLAGGKSYNEQFF
TRBD1 | TRBJ1-1 | TRBV2 | CASRGGRDRVMNTEAFF